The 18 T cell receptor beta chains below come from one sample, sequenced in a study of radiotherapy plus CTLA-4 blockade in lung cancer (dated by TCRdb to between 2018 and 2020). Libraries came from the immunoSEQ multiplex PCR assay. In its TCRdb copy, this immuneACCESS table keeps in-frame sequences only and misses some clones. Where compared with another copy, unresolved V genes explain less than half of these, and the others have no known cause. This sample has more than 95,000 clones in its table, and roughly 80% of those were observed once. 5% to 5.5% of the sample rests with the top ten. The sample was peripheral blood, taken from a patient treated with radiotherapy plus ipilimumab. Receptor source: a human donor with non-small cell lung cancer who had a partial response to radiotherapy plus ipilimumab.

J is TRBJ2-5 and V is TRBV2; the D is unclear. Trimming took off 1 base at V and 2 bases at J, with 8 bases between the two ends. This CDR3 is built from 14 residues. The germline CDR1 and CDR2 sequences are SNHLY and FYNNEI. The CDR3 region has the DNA TGTGCCAGCAGTGAAGGGCCAGGTCAAGAGACCCAGTACTTC. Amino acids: CASSEGPGQETQYF.

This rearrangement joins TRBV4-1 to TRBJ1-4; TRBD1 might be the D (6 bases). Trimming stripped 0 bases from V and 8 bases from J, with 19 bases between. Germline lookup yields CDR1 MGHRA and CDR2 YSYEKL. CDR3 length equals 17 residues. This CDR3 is CASSQESRTAWQEKLFF. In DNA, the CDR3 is TGCGCCAGCAGCCAAGAGTCAAGGACAGCCTGGCAAGAAAAACTGTTTTTT.

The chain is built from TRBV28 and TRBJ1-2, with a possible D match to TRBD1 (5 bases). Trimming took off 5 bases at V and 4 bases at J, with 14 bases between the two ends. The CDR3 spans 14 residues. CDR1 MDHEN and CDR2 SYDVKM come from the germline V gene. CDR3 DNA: TGTGCCAGCAGTCCGCCTTTGGGGCTCTATGGCTACACCTTC. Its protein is CASSPPLGLYGYTF.

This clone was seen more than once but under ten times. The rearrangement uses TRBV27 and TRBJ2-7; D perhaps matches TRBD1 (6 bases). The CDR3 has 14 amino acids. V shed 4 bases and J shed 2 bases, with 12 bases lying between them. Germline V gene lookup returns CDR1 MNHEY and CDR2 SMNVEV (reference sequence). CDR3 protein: CASSSYQGPYEQYF. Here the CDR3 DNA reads TGTGCCAGCAGTTCCTATCAGGGGCCCTACGAGCAGTACTTC.

CDR3 sequence: CASNERGFTNEQFF. The CDR3 DNA reads as TGCGCCAGCAACGAACGGGGATTTACCAATGAGCAGTTCTTC. V and J are TRBV5-1 and TRBJ2-1; TRBD2 is a possible D gene (5 bases). The CDR3 extends over 14 amino acids. The V and J ends lost 6 bases and 6 bases respectively, with 16 bases between them. The germline gives CDR1 SGHRS, CDR2 YFSETQ.

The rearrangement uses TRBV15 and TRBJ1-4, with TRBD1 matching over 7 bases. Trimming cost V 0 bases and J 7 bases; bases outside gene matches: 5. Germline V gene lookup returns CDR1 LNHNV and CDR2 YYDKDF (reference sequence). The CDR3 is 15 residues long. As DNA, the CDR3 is TGTGCCACCAGCAGAGATACAGGGGAGACTGAAAAACTGTTTTTT. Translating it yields CATSRDTGETEKLFF. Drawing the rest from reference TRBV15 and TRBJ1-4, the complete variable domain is DAMVIQNPRYQVTQFGKPVTLSCSQTLNHNVMYWYQQKSSQAPKLLFHYYDKDFNNEADTPDNFQSRRPNTSFCFLDIRSPGLGDTAMYLCATSRDTGETEKLFFGSGTQLSVL.

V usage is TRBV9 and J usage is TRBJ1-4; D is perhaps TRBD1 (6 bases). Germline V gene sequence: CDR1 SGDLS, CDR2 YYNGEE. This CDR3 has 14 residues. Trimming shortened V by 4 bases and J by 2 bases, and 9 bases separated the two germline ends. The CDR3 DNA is TGTGCCAGCAGCACAGGGATTACTAATGAAAAACTGTTTTTT. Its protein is CASSTGITNEKLFF.

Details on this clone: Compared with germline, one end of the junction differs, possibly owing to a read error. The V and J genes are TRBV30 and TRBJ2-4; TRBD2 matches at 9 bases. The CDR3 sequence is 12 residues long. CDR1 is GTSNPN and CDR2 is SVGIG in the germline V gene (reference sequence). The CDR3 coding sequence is TGTGCCTGGAGGAAGATTAGCGGGAGTGAGCTCTTC. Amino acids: CAWRKISGSELF.

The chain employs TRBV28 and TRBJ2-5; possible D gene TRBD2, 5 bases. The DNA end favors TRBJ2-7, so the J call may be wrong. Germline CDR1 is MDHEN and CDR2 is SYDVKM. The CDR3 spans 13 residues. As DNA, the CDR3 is TGTGCCAGCAGTTTATCGCGGGTCAACGAGCAGTACTTC. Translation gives CASSLSRVNEQYF.

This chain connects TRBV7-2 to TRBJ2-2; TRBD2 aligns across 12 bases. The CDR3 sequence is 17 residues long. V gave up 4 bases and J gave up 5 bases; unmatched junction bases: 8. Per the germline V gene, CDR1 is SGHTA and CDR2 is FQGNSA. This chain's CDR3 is CASSSPGLAGITGELFF. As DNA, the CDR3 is TGTGCCAGCAGCTCACCGGGACTAGCGGGTATAACCGGGGAGCTGTTTTTT. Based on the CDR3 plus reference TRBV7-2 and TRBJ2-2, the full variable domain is GAGVSQSPSNKVTEKGKDVELRCDPISGHTALYWYRQSLGQGLEFLIYFQGNSAPDKSGLPSDRFSAERTGGSVSTLTIQRTQQEDSAVYLCASSSPGLAGITGELFFGEGSRLTVL.

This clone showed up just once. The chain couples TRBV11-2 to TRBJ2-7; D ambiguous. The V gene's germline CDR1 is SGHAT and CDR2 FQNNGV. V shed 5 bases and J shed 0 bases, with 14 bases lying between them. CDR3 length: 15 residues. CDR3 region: CASSGRDSPSYEQYF. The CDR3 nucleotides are TGTGCCAGCAGCGGCCGCGACTCCCCCTCCTACGAGCAGTACTTC.

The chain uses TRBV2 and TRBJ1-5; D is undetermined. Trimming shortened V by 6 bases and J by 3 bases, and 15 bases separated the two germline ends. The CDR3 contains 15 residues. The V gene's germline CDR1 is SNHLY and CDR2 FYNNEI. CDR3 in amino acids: CASRLGSVFNQPQHF. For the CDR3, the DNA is TGTGCCAGCAGGTTAGGCAGCGTCTTCAATCAGCCCCAGCATTTT. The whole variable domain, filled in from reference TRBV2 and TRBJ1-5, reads EPEVTQTPSHQVTQMGQEVILRCVPISNHLYFYWYRQILGQKVEFLVSFYNNEISEKSEIFDDQFSVERPDGSNFTLKIRSTKLEDSAMYFCASRLGSVFNQPQHFGDGTRLSIL.

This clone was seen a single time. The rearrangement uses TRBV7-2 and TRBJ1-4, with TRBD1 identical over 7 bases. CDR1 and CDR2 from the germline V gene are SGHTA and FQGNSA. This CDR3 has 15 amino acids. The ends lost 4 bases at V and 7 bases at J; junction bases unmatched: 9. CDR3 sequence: CASSSSGTVREKLFF. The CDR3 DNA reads TGTGCCAGCAGCTCCTCCGGGACAGTGCGTGAAAAACTGTTTTTT.

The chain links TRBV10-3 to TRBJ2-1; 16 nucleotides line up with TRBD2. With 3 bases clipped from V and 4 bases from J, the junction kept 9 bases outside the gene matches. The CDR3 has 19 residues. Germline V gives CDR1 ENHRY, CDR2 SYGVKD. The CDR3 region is CAISDPGTSGRALYNEQFF. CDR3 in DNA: TGTGCCATCAGTGACCCCGGGACTAGCGGGAGGGCTTTGTACAATGAGCAGTTCTTC.

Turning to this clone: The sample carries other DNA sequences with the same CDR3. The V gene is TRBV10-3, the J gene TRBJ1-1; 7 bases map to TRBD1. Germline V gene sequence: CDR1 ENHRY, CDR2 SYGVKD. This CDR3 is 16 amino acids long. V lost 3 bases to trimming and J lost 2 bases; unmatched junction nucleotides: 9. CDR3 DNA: TGTGCCATCAGTGACGGTGAGACAGGGAGAAACACTGAAGCTTTCTTT. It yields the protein CAISDGETGRNTEAFF.

The CDR3 nucleotides are TGTGCCAGCAGCCCGAGGCGTGAAAAACTGTTTTTT. The encoded protein is CASSPRREKLFF. This chain uses TRBV28 with TRBJ1-4; D call uncertain. Per the germline V gene, CDR1 is MDHEN and CDR2 is SYDVKM. This CDR3 is built from 12 residues. Trimming shortened V by 6 bases and J by 7 bases, and 9 bases separated the two germline ends.

CDR3 coding DNA: TGCAGTGCTATCAACAGGGACAGGGCGCACTTT. This encodes CSAINRDRAHF. J is TRBJ1-6 and V is TRBV20-1; 9 bases are a match to TRBD1. The CDR3 sequence is 11 residues long. The germline CDR1 and CDR2 sequences are DFQATT and SNEGSKA (reference sequence). After removal of 4 bases from V and 19 bases from J, the junction contained 8 bases not matched to a gene.

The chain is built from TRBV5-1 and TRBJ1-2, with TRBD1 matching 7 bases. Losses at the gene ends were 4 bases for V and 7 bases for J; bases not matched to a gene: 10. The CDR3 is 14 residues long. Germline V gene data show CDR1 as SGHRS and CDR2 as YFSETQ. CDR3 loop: CASSGDRVTGGYTF. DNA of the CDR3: TGCGCCAGCAGCGGAGACAGGGTAACCGGTGGCTACACCTTC.